Sequencing of this T cell receptor beta chain was carried out in a study of T-cell memory formation after mild COVID-19. The study's findings and limits: Clones from the second wave (peaking day 37) had unconfirmed SARS-CoV-2 specificity. Cross-reactive memory apparently joined, as some responding clones appeared in pre-infection memory.

TCRdb itself ran the 5' RACE reads through MiXCR, one entry per CDR3 protein. Of 200,000 to 300,000 distinct CDR3 sequences in the sample, approximately 15% were seen once. CDR3 length: 13 amino acids. Trimming cost V 7 bases and J 6 bases, with 16 bases left between them. Germline CDR1 reads SNHLY; CDR2 reads FYNNEI. This clonotype was recorded a few times. The antigen remains undetermined. The receptor's source is an adult woman who had mild COVID-19 (a few samples of this study predate the infection). Cell type and time point are not known. The chain carries TRBV2 and TRBJ2-7, with a possible D match to TRBD1 (6 bases). Sequences were obtained from PBMCs or a T cell subset sorted from them (not recorded which). For the CDR3, the DNA is TGTGCCAGCACCTCGACCGCCAGGGGCGAGCAGTACTTC. Translated, it gives CASTSTARGEQYF.